This record concerns one TCR beta chain sequence. Its antigen remains unknown. This specimen belongs to a study of beta chain features in type 1 diabetes. Broader study findings: Moderately but significantly shorter TCRB CDR3s were found in Type 1 diabetes patients in all four CD4+ subsets.

cDNA synthesis used the whole RNA isolate, giving expressed TCRB sequences. Generated by immunoSEQ multiplex PCR, the TCRdb table keeps only in-frame clones and is missing some. Among 250,000 to 300,000 clones listed, around 24% were seen once. The clonotype was recovered from a woman in her 30s with type 1 diabetes. Specimen: naive CD4+ T cells from blood.

CDR3 in amino acids: CASSLGPGVSTDTQYF. CDR3 DNA sequence: TGCGCCAGCAGCTTGGGTCCGGGGGTGAGCACAGATACGCAGTATTTT. The J gene is TRBJ2-3, the V gene TRBV5-1; D is possibly TRBD2 (6 bases). The V and J ends lost 0 bases and 0 bases respectively, with 11 bases between them. Germline V gene data show CDR1 as SGHRS and CDR2 as YFSETQ. This CDR3 has 16 residues.